This T cell receptor beta chain was retrieved from a study of T cell changes during pregnancy in multiple sclerosis (dated by TCRdb to about 2019). Broadly, across the study: The study examined how the T cell repertoire changed over the course of pregnancy in women with multiple sclerosis.

The library was built by means of the immunoSEQ multiplex PCR assay. TCRdb obtained this table from immuneACCESS and retained in-frame rearrangements with V and J assigned. These tables miss some clones; where compared with another copy, unresolved V genes account for less than half of the shortfall, and the remainder is unexplained. This sample comprises 90,000 to 95,000 clones, 90% to 95% of them detected only once. The ten most abundant clones make up 2% to 2.5% of the sample. Trimming at the junction amounts to 2 bases on V and 2 bases on J, and the germline ends lie 9 bases apart. The CDR1 and CDR2 encoded by the germline V gene (reference sequence) are MNHNY and SVGAGI. CDR3 length: 14 amino acids, cysteine to phenylalanine. The only DNA kept is the CDR3, 42 bases in frame from the first base. About this clone: No antigen is known for it. No much larger clone exists at a distance of one base, and base qualities are not known.

The sequenced sample was peripheral blood, obtained in the third trimester of pregnancy. This receptor was identified in a female donor with multiple sclerosis, enrolled in a pregnancy study. Recombination joined TRBV6-6 with TRBJ1-2; the D gene is not confidently resolved. The CDR3 protein: CASSYVPTNYGYTF. The DNA sequence is as follows: TGTGCCAGCAGTTACGTCCCCACAAACTATGGCTACACCTTC.